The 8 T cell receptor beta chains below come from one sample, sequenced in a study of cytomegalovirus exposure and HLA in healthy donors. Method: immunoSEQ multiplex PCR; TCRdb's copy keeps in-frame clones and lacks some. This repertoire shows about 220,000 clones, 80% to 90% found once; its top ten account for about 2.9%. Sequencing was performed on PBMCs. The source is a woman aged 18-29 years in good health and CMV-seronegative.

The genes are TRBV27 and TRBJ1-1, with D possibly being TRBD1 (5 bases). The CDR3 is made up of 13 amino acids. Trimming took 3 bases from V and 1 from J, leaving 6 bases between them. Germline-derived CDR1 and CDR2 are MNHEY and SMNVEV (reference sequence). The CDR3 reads CASSFDRNTEAFF. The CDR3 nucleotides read TGTGCCAGCAGTTTCGACAGGAACACTGAAGCTTTCTTT.

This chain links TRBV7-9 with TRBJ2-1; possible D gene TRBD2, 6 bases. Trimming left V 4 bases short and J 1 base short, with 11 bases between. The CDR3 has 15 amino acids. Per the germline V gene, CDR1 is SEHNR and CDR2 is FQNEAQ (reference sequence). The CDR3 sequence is CASSWGGGSYNEQFF. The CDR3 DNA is TGTGCCAGCAGCTGGGGAGGAGGGTCCTACAATGAGCAGTTCTTC.

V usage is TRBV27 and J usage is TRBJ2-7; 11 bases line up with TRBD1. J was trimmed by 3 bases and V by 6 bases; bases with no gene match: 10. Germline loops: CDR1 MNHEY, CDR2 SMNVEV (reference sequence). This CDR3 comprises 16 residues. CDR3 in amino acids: CASSPISGTGGYEQYF. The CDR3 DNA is TGTGCCAGCAGCCCGATCTCCGGGACAGGGGGCTACGAGCAGTACTTC.

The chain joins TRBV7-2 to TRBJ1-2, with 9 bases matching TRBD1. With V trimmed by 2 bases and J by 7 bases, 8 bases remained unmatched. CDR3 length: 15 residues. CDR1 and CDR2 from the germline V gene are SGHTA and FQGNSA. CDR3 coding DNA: TGTGCCAGCAGCTTACCCGACGGGACAGGGTTTGGCTACACCTTC. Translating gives CASSLPDGTGFGYTF.

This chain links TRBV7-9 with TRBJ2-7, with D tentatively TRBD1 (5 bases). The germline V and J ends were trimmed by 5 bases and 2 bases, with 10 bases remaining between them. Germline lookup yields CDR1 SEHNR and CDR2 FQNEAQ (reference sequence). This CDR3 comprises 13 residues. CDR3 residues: CASSGAGPYEQYF. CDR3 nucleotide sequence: TGTGCCAGCAGCGGGGCAGGGCCCTACGAGCAGTACTTC. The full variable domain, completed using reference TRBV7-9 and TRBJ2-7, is DTGVSQNPRHKITKRGQNVTFRCDPISEHNRLYWYRQTLGQGPEFLTYFQNEAQLEKSRLLSDRFSAERPKGSFSTLEIQRTEQGDSAMYLCASSGAGPYEQYFGPGTRLTVT.

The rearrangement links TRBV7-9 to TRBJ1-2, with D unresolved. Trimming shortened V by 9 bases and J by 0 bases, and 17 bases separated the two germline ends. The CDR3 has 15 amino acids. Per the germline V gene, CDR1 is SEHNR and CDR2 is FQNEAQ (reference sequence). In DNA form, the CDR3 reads TGTGCCAGTACGGGAGGAAGCAGAGCTAACTATGGCTACACCTTC. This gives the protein CASTGGSRANYGYTF.

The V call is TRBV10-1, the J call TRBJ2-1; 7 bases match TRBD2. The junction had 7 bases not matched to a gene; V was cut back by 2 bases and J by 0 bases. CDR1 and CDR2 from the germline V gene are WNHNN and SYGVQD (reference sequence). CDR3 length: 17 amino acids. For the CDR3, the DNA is TGCGCCAGCAGTGAGCGTCCAGCGGGAAGCTCCTACAATGAGCAGTTCTTC. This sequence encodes CASSERPAGSSYNEQFF.

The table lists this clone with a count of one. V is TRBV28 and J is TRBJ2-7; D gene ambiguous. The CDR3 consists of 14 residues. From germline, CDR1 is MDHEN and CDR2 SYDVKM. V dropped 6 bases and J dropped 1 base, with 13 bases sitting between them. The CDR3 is CASSSSRRSYEQYF. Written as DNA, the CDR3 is TGTGCCAGCAGCTCGTCCCGGCGGTCCTACGAGCAGTACTTC.